The 2 T cell receptor beta chains below all came from one sample that was sequenced in a study of T-cell reconstitution after alpha-beta-depleted transplantation in children. Unique molecular identifiers were used in preparing the TCRbeta library. TCRdb processed the PCR reads anew with MiXCR; each CDR3 protein has one entry. The sample consists of around 450,000 distinct CDR3 sequences, about a sixth of them appearing once. This material consisted of PBMCs, mostly from graft donor cells, taken 360 days after TCRalphabeta/CD19-depleted stem cell transplant. These TCRs come from a boy younger than two who had a stem cell transplant for Wiskott-Aldrich syndrome, so the T cells may come from the graft donor.

Ten or more counts support this clonotype. V is TRBV12-3 or TRBV12-4 and J is TRBJ2-2, with unresolved D. V was trimmed by 6 bases and J by 4 bases, leaving 12 bases between them. This CDR3 is built from 14 residues. The CDR3 DNA reads as TGTGCCAGCAGCCGCCGGACGGGCACCGGGGAGCTGTTTTTT. Its protein product is CASSRRTGTGELFF.

This clonotype has just a few counts. The chain couples TRBV12-3 or TRBV12-4 to TRBJ2-3, with D perhaps TRBD1 (5 bases). The CDR3 loop spans 16 amino acids. Trimming stripped 7 bases from V and 0 bases from J, with 17 bases between. This chain's CDR3 is CASMRTKFASTDTQYF. The CDR3 nucleotides read TGTGCCAGCATGAGGACAAAGTTCGCGAGCACAGATACGCAGTATTTT.